These 27 T cell receptor beta chains were all obtained from the same sample, sequenced in a study of cytomegalovirus exposure and HLA in healthy donors. The PCR employed 60 Vbeta primers together with 13 Jbeta primers. Sequencing was performed with immunoSEQ multiplex PCR; in TCRdb, only in-frame clones are kept and a portion is missing. The sample shows some 150,000 clones, 80% to 85% of them seen only once. Sequencing was carried out using PBMCs. All receptors come from a woman under 40 in good health and CMV-seronegative.

The chain recombines TRBV2 with TRBJ2-2, with D perhaps TRBD2 (7 bases). The CDR3 is 16 amino acids. V lost 4 bases and J lost 1, with 13 bases in between. CDR1 is SNHLY and CDR2 is FYNNEI in the germline V gene. The CDR3 DNA reads as TGTGCCAGCAGTGCGCTGGGGGGGCGGAACACCGGGGAGCTGTTTTTT. This sequence encodes CASSALGGRNTGELFF.

This clone was found a few times. The rearrangement links TRBV27 to TRBJ1-1; tentatively, D is TRBD1 (5 bases). Trimming left V 7 bases short and J 10 bases short, with 16 bases between. The CDR3 runs 12 residues. Per the germline V gene, CDR1 is MNHEY and CDR2 is SMNVEV (reference sequence). The CDR3 is CASTLGDGRAFF. CDR3 sequence (DNA): TGTGCCAGCACCCTAGGGGACGGGAGAGCTTTCTTT.

This clone was seen a single time. This chain links TRBV25-1 with TRBJ1-4; TRBD1 aligns across 7 bases. Trimming cost V 5 bases and J 6 bases; bases outside gene matches: 9. Germline assignment: CDR1 MGHDK and CDR2 SYGVNS. CDR3 length: 15 residues. The chain's CDR3 is CASSSAGTAYEKLFF. Here the CDR3 DNA reads TGTGCCAGCAGTTCCGCCGGGACAGCTTATGAAAAACTGTTTTTT.

CDR3 in amino acids: CASSSNRGAAPDTQYF. The DNA of the CDR3 is TGTGCCAGCAGCTCCAATCGGGGGGCGGCCCCAGATACGCAGTATTTT. This chain links TRBV7-3 with TRBJ2-3; D might be TRBD2 (7 bases). V was cut by 4 bases and J by 4 bases, with 18 bases left in between. The length of the CDR3 is 16 residues. The germline gives CDR1 SGHTA, CDR2 FQGTGA.

The chain is built from TRBV4-2 and TRBJ2-6, with 7 bases lining up with TRBD1. The germline V gene encodes CDR1 LGHNA and CDR2 YNFKEQ. The CDR3 runs to 19 residues. V dropped 0 bases and J dropped 5; count of bases not matched to a gene: 13. The CDR3: CASSQDFGQEYDWANVLTF. The CDR3 DNA reads TGTGCCAGCAGCCAAGATTTCGGACAGGAATATGACTGGGCCAACGTCCTGACTTTC.

This clone was seen more than once but under ten times. The chain is built from TRBV4-3 and TRBJ2-7, with D perhaps TRBD1 (5 bases). Trimming took off 1 base at V and 5 bases at J, with 21 bases between the two ends. In germline, CDR1 is LGHNA, CDR2 YSLEER. CDR3 size: 17 residues. DNA of the CDR3: TGCGCCAGCAGCCAAGGAATGGGTACAGGCAGACCCCACGAGCAGTACTTC. Its translation is CASSQGMGTGRPHEQYF.

This clone was counted once. The J gene is TRBJ1-3, the V gene TRBV27, with D uncertain. The CDR3 is made up of 16 amino acids. Looked up from germline, CDR1 is MNHEY and CDR2 is SMNVEV (reference sequence). V was trimmed by 0 bases and J by 0 bases, leaving 9 bases between them. CDR3 residues: CASSLSYAISGNTIYF. CDR3 in DNA: TGTGCCAGCAGTTTATCGTATGCGATCTCTGGAAACACCATATATTTT.

The chain links TRBV7-9 to TRBJ2-7; 8 bases align to TRBD1. Germline values: CDR1 SEHNR, CDR2 FQNEAQ (reference sequence). This CDR3 is built from 15 residues. V dropped 3 bases and J dropped 0; count of bases not matched to a gene: 4. DNA for the CDR3: TGTGCCAGCAGCTTGCCGGGACAGGTCTCCTACGAGCAGTACTTC. It encodes CASSLPGQVSYEQYF.

The chain carries TRBV7-2 and TRBJ2-2; D is unresolved. CDR3 length: 13 amino acids. Germline V gene data show CDR1 as SGHTA and CDR2 as FQGNSA. Between the trimmed V and J ends, which lost 7 bases and 4 bases, there was a span of 10 bases. The CDR3, as DNA: TGTGCCAGCACCGACACTTTCACCGGGGAGCTGTTTTTT. Translation: CASTDTFTGELFF. Filled out from reference TRBV7-2 and TRBJ2-2, the complete variable domain reads GAGVSQSPSNKVTEKGKDVELRCDPISGHTALYWYRQSLGQGLEFLIYFQGNSAPDKSGLPSDRFSAERTGGSVSTLTIQRTQQEDSAVYLCASTDTFTGELFFGEGSRLTVL.

J is TRBJ1-1 and V is TRBV30; TRBD1 might be the D (5 bases). Germline lookup yields CDR1 GTSNPN and CDR2 SVGIG (reference sequence). The V gene lost 8 bases and the J gene lost 3 bases, with 13 bases spanning the gap. The CDR3 spans 12 residues. The CDR3 reads CAADGDYTEAFF. CDR3 nucleotides: TGTGCCGCCGATGGGGACTACACTGAAGCTTTCTTT.

The gene calls are TRBV5-1 and TRBJ2-2, with D perhaps TRBD1 (6 bases). In germline, CDR1 is SGHRS, CDR2 YFSETQ. This CDR3 region has 16 residues. Trimming took 0 bases from V and 4 from J, leaving 13 bases between them. The CDR3 spells CASSLDGRGVTGELFF. As DNA, the CDR3 is TGCGCCAGCAGCTTGGATGGCAGGGGTGTCACCGGGGAGCTGTTTTTT.

V and J are TRBV2 and TRBJ2-5; tentative D call: TRBD1 (5 bases). Germline CDR1 is SNHLY and CDR2 is FYNNEI. The V end lost 5 bases, the J end lost 5 bases, and 12 bases lay between the germline ends. CDR3 length: 13 amino acids. The CDR3 spells CASSRQSSETQYF. CDR3 in DNA: TGTGCCAGCAGTCGACAGTCTTCGGAGACCCAGTACTTC.

V is TRBV7-6 and J is TRBJ2-3; perhaps TRBD1 as D (5 bases). CDR1 is SGHVS and CDR2 is FNYEAQ in the germline V gene. The CDR3 covers 17 residues. V gave up 4 bases and J gave up 6 bases, with 23 bases separating them. This CDR3 is CASSYRSGFGRWDTQYF. The CDR3, as DNA: TGTGCCAGCAGCTACAGGTCTGGGTTCGGAAGATGGGATACGCAGTATTTT. Supplemented by reference TRBV7-6 and TRBJ2-3, the full variable domain reads GAGVSQSPRYKVTKRGQDVALRCDPISGHVSLYWYRQALGQGPEFLTYFNYEAQQDKSGLPNDRFSAERPEGSISTLTIQRTEQRDSAMYRCASSYRSGFGRWDTQYFGPGTRLTVL.

This chain uses TRBV5-1 with TRBJ1-1; the D is unclear. Trimming left V 5 bases short and J 1 base short, with 6 bases between. Germline assignment: CDR1 SGHRS and CDR2 YFSETQ. The CDR3 extends over 12 amino acids. The CDR3 sequence is CASRYRNTEAFF. CDR3 coding DNA: TGCGCCAGCAGGTATAGGAACACTGAAGCTTTCTTT.

The chain's CDR3 is CASSWGDRSNQPQHF. CDR3 sequence (DNA): TGCGCCAGCAGCTGGGGGGACAGAAGCAATCAGCCCCAGCATTTT. The V gene is TRBV5-1, the J gene TRBJ1-5; 7 nucleotides line up with TRBD1. The ends lost 3 bases at V and 1 base at J; junction bases unmatched: 4. Germline CDR1 SGHRS, CDR2 YFSETQ. CDR3 length: 15 residues. Filled out from reference TRBV5-1 and TRBJ1-5, the complete variable domain reads KAGVTQTPRYLIKTRGQQVTLSCSPISGHRSVSWYQQTPGQGLQFLFEYFSETQRNKGNFPGRFSGRQFSNSRSEMNVSTLELGDSALYLCASSWGDRSNQPQHFGDGTRLSIL.

The CDR3 DNA reads as TGTGCCAGCAGCTCACCTAGGGGGACAGGGTCGCAGTACTTC. Translating it yields CASSSPRGTGSQYF. The V gene is TRBV7-8, the J gene TRBJ2-4; TRBD1 agrees at 9 bases. The CDR3 loop spans 14 amino acids. V dropped 4 bases and J dropped 13; count of bases not matched to a gene: 11. CDR1 is SGHVS, CDR2 FQNEAQ, per germline.

The chain has TRBV10-1 and TRBJ2-1; D is undetermined. The CDR3 is 14 amino acids. The germline CDR1 and CDR2 sequences are WNHNN and SYGVQD (reference sequence). Trimming stripped 4 bases from V and 4 bases from J, with 11 bases between. CDR3 DNA sequence: TGCGCCAGCAGTGCCCAGTCAACGTACAATGAGCAGTTCTTC. The encoded protein is CASSAQSTYNEQFF.

The chain employs TRBV4-1 and TRBJ1-2, with TRBD1 as a possible D gene (5 bases). The V and J ends lost 3 bases and 11 bases respectively, with 13 bases between them. CDR3 length: 12 residues. CDR1 and CDR2 from the germline V gene are MGHRA and YSYEKL. This CDR3 reads CASSHPQGGYTF. The CDR3 DNA reads TGCGCCAGCAGCCATCCCCAGGGAGGGTACACCTTC.

The chain is built from TRBV9 and TRBJ2-3, with D unresolved. The CDR3 runs to 16 residues. Germline CDR1 and CDR2: SGDLS and YYNGEE. Deletions cut 0 bases from V and 2 bases from J, with 13 bases between. CDR3 nucleotide sequence: TGTGCCAGCAGCGTAGGGGTAGCAGCTTTCACAGATACGCAGTATTTT. Amino acid sequence: CASSVGVAAFTDTQYF.

This chain uses TRBV6-1 with TRBJ1-2; 9 bases match TRBD1. The length of the CDR3 is 15 residues. CDR1 and CDR2 from the germline V gene are MNHNS and SASEGT. V was clipped by 6 bases and J by 5 bases; unmatched bases: 10. The CDR3 DNA reads TGTGCCAGCAGGGGAGGGGACAGGGAGGGATATGGCTACACCTTC. Its translation: CASRGGDREGYGYTF.

V gene TRBV11-2 combines with J gene TRBJ2-5, with D uncertain. There are 14 residues in the CDR3. Trimming stripped 3 bases from V and 3 bases from J, with 11 bases between. CDR1 is SGHAT, CDR2 FQNNGV, per germline. The CDR3 loop reads CASSFLTREETQYF. The CDR3 DNA follows: TGTGCCAGCAGCTTCTTAACCCGAGAAGAGACCCAGTACTTC.

The CDR3 spells CASSLKFGGVNYGYTF. DNA of the CDR3: TGTGCCAGCAGCCTAAAGTTCGGCGGCGTAAACTATGGCTACACCTTC. This chain links TRBV28 with TRBJ1-2; D is undetermined. Germline V lookup: CDR1 MDHEN, CDR2 SYDVKM. V lost 6 bases and J lost 2, with 19 bases in between. The CDR3 is made up of 16 amino acids.

The rearrangement joins TRBV30 to TRBJ2-7; TRBD2 matches at 7 bases. This CDR3 contains 12 residues. CDR1 and CDR2 from the germline V gene are GTSNPN and SVGIG (reference sequence). J was trimmed by 4 bases and V by 2 bases; bases with no gene match: 2. This CDR3 reads CAWSISGYEQYF. For the CDR3, the DNA is TGTGCCTGGAGTATTAGCGGGTACGAGCAGTACTTC. Supplemented by reference TRBV30 and TRBJ2-7, the full variable domain reads SQTIHQWPATLVQPVGSPLSLECTVEGTSNPNLYWYRQAAGRGLQLLFYSVGIGQISSEVPQNLSASRPQDRQFILSSKKLLLSDSGFYLCAWSISGYEQYFGPGTRLTVT.

The genes are TRBV4-1 and TRBJ2-3; TRBD2 aligns across 11 bases. CDR3 length: 17 amino acids. V was clipped by 2 bases and J by 2 bases; unmatched bases: 6. Germline V gene data show CDR1 as MGHRA and CDR2 as YSYEKL. The DNA of the CDR3 is TGCGCCAGCAGCCAAAAATTAGCGGGAGGGGCCACAGATACGCAGTATTTT. Its translation is CASSQKLAGGATDTQYF.

V is TRBV5-1 and J is TRBJ2-2, with D possibly TRBD1 on 7 matching bases. Trimming pared 4 bases from V and 4 bases from J, leaving 17 bases between. Germline CDR1 reads SGHRS; CDR2 reads YFSETQ. The CDR3 is made up of 16 amino acids. The CDR3 region has the DNA TGCGCCAGCAGCCTGTCAGGGGGGTCGGCCACCGGGGAGCTGTTTTTT. Translation gives CASSLSGGSATGELFF.

This clone has more than one count but fewer than ten. The rearrangement links TRBV7-3 to TRBJ2-7; 7 bases are shared with TRBD1. V was clipped by 3 bases and J by 0 bases; unmatched bases: 5. Germline V CDR1 and CDR2: SGHTA, FQGTGA. CDR3 length: 15 residues. In DNA form, the CDR3 reads TGTGCCAGCAGCTTTCAAGCAGGGGGCTCCTACGAGCAGTACTTC. Translated: CASSFQAGGSYEQYF.

This chain uses TRBV29-1 with TRBJ1-2; D possibly corresponds to TRBD1 (5 bases). CDR1 is SQVTM and CDR2 is ANQGSEA in the germline V gene. This CDR3 is built from 13 residues. Trimming removed 4 bases at V and 1 base at J, with 10 bases between. The CDR3 loop reads CSVGDGGNYGYTF. The CDR3 region has the DNA TGCAGCGTTGGTGACGGGGGTAACTATGGCTACACCTTC.